The sample holds many counts of the clone carrying this T cell receptor (beta chain). The antigen remains unidentified. This CDR3 is 13 amino acids long. Trimming took 7 bases from V and 9 from J, leaving 13 bases between them. TCRdb re-called the 5' RACE reads with MiXCR, one entry per CDR3 protein. The table records 50,000 to 65,000 distinct CDR3 sequences, around 26% of them present only once. Findings of the study overall: Tumor-infiltrating Treg TCR alpha and beta sequences overlapped most with tumor naive CD4+ T cells, then blood naive.

The V call is TRBV12-3 or TRBV12-4, the J call TRBJ1-6; no clear D. The sequenced sample consisted of tumor-infiltrating memory CD4+ T cells sorted from the breast tumor. Subset indicated: memory CD4+ T cells, CD4+CD45RO+CD25-. The origin of this receptor is a female donor with breast cancer. CDR3 coding DNA: TGTGCCAGCACCCCACAAATGGGTTCACCCCTCCACTTT. Translation: CASTPQMGSPLHF.